Presented here are 20 T cell receptor beta chains from one specimen sequenced in a study of blood T cell repertoires in COVID-19. Method: immunoSEQ multiplex PCR; TCRdb's copy keeps in-frame clones and lacks some. The table has some 110,000 clones, over 80% seen once; the top ten hold roughly 0.83%. The sample taken for sequencing was peripheral blood. The receptor source for this set is a woman in her seventies with acute or convalescent COVID-19.

This sequence joins TRBV5-5 and TRBJ1-5; possible D gene TRBD1, 5 bases. The CDR3 extends over 14 amino acids. Trimming pared 3 bases from V and 10 bases from J, leaving 17 bases between. Germline lookup yields CDR1 SGHKS and CDR2 YYEKEE (reference sequence). The CDR3 DNA is TGTGCCAGCAGCTGGGGCCTCGACGGTGACCCCCAGCATTTT. Amino acid sequence: CASSWGLDGDPQHF.

Concerning this clone: The sample has other DNA sequences that encode this CDR3 too. The chain carries TRBV5-1 and TRBJ2-1; 13 nucleotides line up with TRBD2. The length of the CDR3 is 14 residues. The trim removed 5 bases at V and 6 bases at J, leaving 2 bases unmatched. Germline V lookup: CDR1 SGHRS, CDR2 YFSETQ. Here the CDR3 reads CASSRTSGSNEQFF. As DNA, the CDR3 is TGCGCCAGCAGTCGGACTAGCGGGAGCAATGAGCAGTTCTTC. Combining the CDR3 with reference TRBV5-1 and TRBJ2-1 gives the whole variable domain KAGVTQTPRYLIKTRGQQVTLSCSPISGHRSVSWYQQTPGQGLQFLFEYFSETQRNKGNFPGRFSGRQFSNSRSEMNVSTLELGDSALYLCASSRTSGSNEQFFGPGTRLTVL.

The CDR3 DNA sequence: TGTGCCAGCATACAAGACAGGGTCGGTGAAAAACTGTTTTTT. Protein: CASIQDRVGEKLFF. The chain recombines TRBV6-5 with TRBJ1-4, with 7 bases lining up with TRBD1. Germline V CDR1 and CDR2: MNHEY, SVGAGI. The CDR3 has 14 residues. J was trimmed by 7 bases and V by 7 bases; bases with no gene match: 9.

The chain recombines TRBV4-1 with TRBJ2-2, with 8 bases that match TRBD2. The CDR3 extends over 17 amino acids. The germline gives CDR1 MGHRA, CDR2 YSYEKL. After removal of 2 bases from V and 0 bases from J, the junction contained 5 bases not matched to a gene. CDR3 loop: CASSQRRGVANTGELFF. The CDR3 region has the DNA TGCGCCAGCAGCCAAAGGCGGGGGGTGGCGAACACCGGGGAGCTGTTTTTT.

The CDR3 region is CASSQGRALKGSLHF. The CDR3 nucleotides are TGTGCCAGCAGCCAAGGCAGGGCCCTGAAAGGGTCCCTCCACTTT. The rearrangement joins TRBV14 to TRBJ1-6; weak D call: TRBD1 (5 bases). Germline V gene data show CDR1 as SGHDN and CDR2 as FVKESK. Trimming removed 1 base from V and 14 bases from J, with 18 bases in between. The CDR3 has 15 residues. The entire variable domain, with the rest obtained from reference TRBV14 and TRBJ1-6, is as follows: EAGVTQFPSHSVIEKGQTVTLRCDPISGHDNLYWYRRVMGKEIKFLLHFVKESKQDESGMPNNRFLAERTGGTYSTLKVQPAELEDSGVYFCASSQGRALKGSLHFGNGTRLTVT.

The V gene is TRBV19, the J gene TRBJ2-5, with a tentative D call TRBD1 (5 bases). The CDR3 extends over 12 amino acids. V lost 8 bases and J 4 bases, leaving 11 bases between the germline ends. CDR1 LNHDA and CDR2 SQIVND come from the germline V gene (reference sequence). As DNA, the CDR3 is TGTGCCAGTTCTGGGCAGGGAGAGACCCAGTACTTC. The encoded protein is CASSGQGETQYF.

CDR3 nucleotide sequence: TGTGCCAGCAGCTTAGCAGGGGGCAGGAACACTGAAGCTTTCTTT. It encodes CASSLAGGRNTEAFF. The chain employs TRBV7-8 and TRBJ1-1; 7 nucleotides line up with TRBD1. The V segment lost 0 bases and the J segment 1 base; nucleotides outside the gene matches: 2. Looked up from germline, CDR1 is SGHVS and CDR2 is FQNEAQ. CDR3 length: 15 residues.

The V call is TRBV19, the J call TRBJ1-6; unclear D gene. V was pared by 2 bases and J by 0 bases, with 8 bases between. Germline CDR1 and CDR2: LNHDA and SQIVND (reference sequence). The CDR3 length is 16 residues. DNA for the CDR3: TGTGCCAGTAGTATATCCGGGAGCTCCTATAATTCACCCCTCCACTTT. Its protein is CASSISGSSYNSPLHF.

V and J are TRBV5-1 and TRBJ1-2, with 12 bases lining up with TRBD1. With V trimmed by 2 bases and J by 4 bases, 6 bases remained unmatched. The CDR3 extends over 16 amino acids. Germline assignment: CDR1 SGHRS and CDR2 YFSETQ. CDR3 loop: CASSLSGTGGIYGYTF. The CDR3 bases are TGCGCCAGCAGCTTATCCGGGACAGGGGGCATCTATGGCTACACCTTC.

The chain couples TRBV7-8 to TRBJ2-2; D may be TRBD2 (5 bases). This CDR3 is built from 16 residues. CDR1 and CDR2 from the germline V gene are SGHVS and FQNEAQ. With 2 bases removed from V and 1 base from J, the gap between germline ends came to 11 bases. This chain's CDR3 is CASSLNVRGNTGELFF. In DNA form, the CDR3 reads TGTGCCAGCAGCTTAAACGTTCGGGGGAACACCGGGGAGCTGTTTTTT. The whole variable domain, filled in from reference TRBV7-8 and TRBJ2-2, reads GAGVSQSPRYKVAKRGQDVALRCDPISGHVSLFWYQQALGQGPEFLTYFQNEAQLDKSGLPSDRFFAERPEGSVSTLKIQRTQQEDSAVYLCASSLNVRGNTGELFFGEGSRLTVL.

The rearrangement uses TRBV28 and TRBJ1-2, with 9 nucleotides matching TRBD1. The CDR3 consists of 14 residues. Germline V CDR1 and CDR2: MDHEN, SYDVKM. V lost 6 bases to trimming and J lost 6 bases; unmatched junction nucleotides: 8. CDR3 loop: CASSPPGQGHGYTF. As DNA, the CDR3 is TGTGCCAGCAGCCCCCCGGGACAGGGTCATGGCTACACCTTC.

V gene TRBV9 combines with J gene TRBJ2-3; maybe TRBD2 (6 bases). The V end lost 3 bases, the J end lost 10 bases, and 12 bases lay between the germline ends. CDR3 length equals 12 residues. CDR1 is SGDLS and CDR2 is YYNGEE in the germline V gene. This chain's CDR3 is CASSARDGSQYF. The CDR3, as DNA: TGTGCCAGCAGCGCGCGGGACGGATCGCAGTATTTT.

V gene TRBV30 combines with J gene TRBJ1-1, with 10 bases lining up with TRBD1. Trimming took 3 bases from V and 0 from J; bases not matched to a gene: 7. The CDR3 covers 16 residues. CDR1 GTSNPN and CDR2 SVGIG come from the germline V gene (reference sequence). CDR3 region: CAWRPGQGTMNTEAFF. Here the CDR3 DNA reads TGTGCCTGGAGACCGGGACAGGGGACTATGAACACTGAAGCTTTCTTT. Supplemented by reference TRBV30 and TRBJ1-1, the full variable domain reads SQTIHQWPATLVQPVGSPLSLECTVEGTSNPNLYWYRQAAGRGLQLLFYSVGIGQISSEVPQNLSASRPQDRQFILSSKKLLLSDSGFYLCAWRPGQGTMNTEAFFGQGTRLTVV.

The chain recombines TRBV27 with TRBJ1-4; no definite D call. The CDR3 is 13 residues long. The ends were cut back, 4 bases at V and 8 bases at J, with 11 bases in the middle. Per the germline V gene, CDR1 is MNHEY and CDR2 is SMNVEV (reference sequence). CDR3 amino acids: CASSYRGLEKLFF. DNA of the CDR3: TGTGCCAGCAGTTATAGAGGTCTCGAAAAACTGTTTTTT.

This clone came up once. The chain employs TRBV6-2 or TRBV6-3 and TRBJ1-5, with D possibly matching TRBD1 (5 bases). The CDR3 runs to 14 residues. CDR1 is MNHEY, CDR2 SVGEGT, per germline. Trimming removed 2 bases from V and 3 bases from J, with 8 bases in between. The CDR3 reads CASSYGGINQPQHF. CDR3 nucleotide sequence: TGTGCCAGCAGTTACGGGGGGATCAATCAGCCCCAGCATTTT.

The CDR3 sequence: CAWSISGNYNEQFF. Here the CDR3 DNA reads TGTGCCTGGAGTATTAGCGGGAACTACAATGAGCAGTTCTTC. This rearrangement joins TRBV30 to TRBJ2-1; 8 nucleotides match TRBD2. The CDR3 is 14 residues long. The ends lost 2 bases at V and 3 bases at J; junction bases unmatched: 3. Germline CDR1 GTSNPN, CDR2 SVGIG (reference sequence).

V gene TRBV6-5 combines with J gene TRBJ1-1; possibly TRBD1 for D (5 bases). The CDR3 is made up of 15 amino acids. Trimming took off 4 bases at V and 1 base at J, with 13 bases between the two ends. CDR1 is MNHEY, CDR2 SVGAGI, per germline. In DNA form, the CDR3 reads TGTGCCAGCAGTTTCCGAAAAGGGGAGAACACTGAAGCTTTCTTT. Its protein is CASSFRKGENTEAFF.

The rearrangement joins TRBV7-3 to TRBJ2-1; TRBD1 agrees at 10 bases. The CDR3 is made up of 16 amino acids. Germline assignment: CDR1 SGHTA and CDR2 FQGTGA. With 6 bases clipped from V and 4 bases from J, the junction kept 9 bases outside the gene matches. CDR3 DNA: TGTGCCAGCAGGCAAACCGGGACAGGGGATTACAATGAGCAGTTCTTC. Translated: CASRQTGTGDYNEQFF.

The genes are TRBV7-8 and TRBJ1-1; TRBD1 is a possible D gene (5 bases). CDR1 and CDR2 from the germline V gene are SGHVS and FQNEAQ. Trimming cost V 1 base and J 8 bases, with 8 bases left between them. The CDR3 runs to 12 residues. Here the CDR3 reads CASSLVTGEAFF. The DNA for the CDR3 is TGTGCCAGCAGCTTAGTTACAGGCGAAGCTTTCTTT.

This clone has only a few counts. The chain joins TRBV2 to TRBJ1-3; a weak D match, TRBD1 (5 bases). The CDR3 has 14 residues. Germline V CDR1 and CDR2: SNHLY, FYNNEI. Trimming took 2 bases from V and 4 from J, leaving 9 bases between them. Here the CDR3 reads CASSEQGGGNTIYF. CDR3 nucleotides: TGTGCCAGCAGTGAACAGGGTGGGGGAAACACCATATATTTT.